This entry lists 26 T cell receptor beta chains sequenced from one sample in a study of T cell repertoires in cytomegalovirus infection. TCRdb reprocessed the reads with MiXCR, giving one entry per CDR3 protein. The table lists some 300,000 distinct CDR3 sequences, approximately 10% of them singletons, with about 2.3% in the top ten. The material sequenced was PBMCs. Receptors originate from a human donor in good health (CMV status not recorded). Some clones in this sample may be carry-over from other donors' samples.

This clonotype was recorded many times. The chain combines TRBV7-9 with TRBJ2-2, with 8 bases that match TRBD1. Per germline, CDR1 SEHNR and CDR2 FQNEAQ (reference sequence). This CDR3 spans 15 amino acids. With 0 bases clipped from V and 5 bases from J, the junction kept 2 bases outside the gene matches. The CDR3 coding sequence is TGTGCCAGCAGCTTAGCCCGGGACAGGACCGGGGAGCTGTTTTTT. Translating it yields CASSLARDRTGELFF.

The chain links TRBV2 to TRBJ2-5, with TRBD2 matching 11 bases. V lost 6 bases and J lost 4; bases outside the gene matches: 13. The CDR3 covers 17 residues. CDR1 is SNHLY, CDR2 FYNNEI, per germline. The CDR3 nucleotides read TGTGCCAGCAGCCAACGACTAGCGGGGACTGTTTCAGAGACCCAGTACTTC. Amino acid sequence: CASSQRLAGTVSETQYF.

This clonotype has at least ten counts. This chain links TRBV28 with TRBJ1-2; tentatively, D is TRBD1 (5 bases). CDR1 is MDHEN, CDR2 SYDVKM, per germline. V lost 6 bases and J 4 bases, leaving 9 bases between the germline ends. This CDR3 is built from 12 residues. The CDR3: CASRGRAYGYTF. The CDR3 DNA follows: TGTGCCAGCAGGGGGCGGGCCTATGGCTACACCTTC.

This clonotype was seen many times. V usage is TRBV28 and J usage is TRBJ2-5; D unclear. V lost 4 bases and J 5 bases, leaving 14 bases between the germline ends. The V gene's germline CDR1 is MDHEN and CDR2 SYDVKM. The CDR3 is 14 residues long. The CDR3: CASSSRPPWETQYF. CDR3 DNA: TGTGCCAGCAGTTCCCGACCCCCTTGGGAGACCCAGTACTTC.

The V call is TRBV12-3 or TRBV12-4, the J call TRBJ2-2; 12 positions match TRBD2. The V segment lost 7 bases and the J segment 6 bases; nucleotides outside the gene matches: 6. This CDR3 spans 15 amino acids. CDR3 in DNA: TGTGCCAGCAACCTAGCGGGGGGGCCGGCCGGGGAGCTGTTTTTT. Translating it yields CASNLAGGPAGELFF.

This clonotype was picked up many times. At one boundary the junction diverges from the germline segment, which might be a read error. The CDR3 reads CASSVNGDRRSF. The CDR3, as DNA: TGTGCCAGCAGTGTAAACGGGGACAGGAGATCCTTC. The chain combines TRBV6-6 with TRBJ2-7; 8 nucleotides line up with TRBD1. The CDR3 runs 12 residues. Germline V gene lookup returns CDR1 MNHNY and CDR2 SVGAGI (reference sequence).

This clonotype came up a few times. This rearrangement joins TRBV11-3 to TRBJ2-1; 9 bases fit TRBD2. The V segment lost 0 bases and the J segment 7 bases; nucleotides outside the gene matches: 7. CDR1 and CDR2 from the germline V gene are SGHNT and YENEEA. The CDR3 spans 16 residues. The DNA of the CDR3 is TGTGCCAGCAGCTTAGATGCGGCGGGGGGGCTGAATGAGCAGTTCTTC. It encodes CASSLDAAGGLNEQFF.

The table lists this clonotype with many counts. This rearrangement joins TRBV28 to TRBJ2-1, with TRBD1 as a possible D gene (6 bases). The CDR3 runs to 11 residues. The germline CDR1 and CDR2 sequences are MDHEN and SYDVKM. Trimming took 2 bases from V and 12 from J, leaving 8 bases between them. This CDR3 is CASSLEDRQFF. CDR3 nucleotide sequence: TGTGCCAGCAGTTTAGAGGACAGGCAGTTCTTC.

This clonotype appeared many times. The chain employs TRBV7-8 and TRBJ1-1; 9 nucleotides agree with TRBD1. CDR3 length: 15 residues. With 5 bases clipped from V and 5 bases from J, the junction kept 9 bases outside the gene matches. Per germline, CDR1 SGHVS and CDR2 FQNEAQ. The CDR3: CASSADRGWGTEAFF. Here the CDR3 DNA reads TGTGCCAGCAGCGCGGACAGGGGATGGGGGACTGAAGCTTTCTTT.

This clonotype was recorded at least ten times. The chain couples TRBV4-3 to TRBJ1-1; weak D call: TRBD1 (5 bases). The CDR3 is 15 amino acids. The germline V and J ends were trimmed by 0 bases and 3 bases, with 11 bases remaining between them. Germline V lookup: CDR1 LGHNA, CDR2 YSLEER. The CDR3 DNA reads TGCGCCAGCAGCCAAGAGGGGGACGGGGACACTGAAGCTTTCTTT. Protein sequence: CASSQEGDGDTEAFF.

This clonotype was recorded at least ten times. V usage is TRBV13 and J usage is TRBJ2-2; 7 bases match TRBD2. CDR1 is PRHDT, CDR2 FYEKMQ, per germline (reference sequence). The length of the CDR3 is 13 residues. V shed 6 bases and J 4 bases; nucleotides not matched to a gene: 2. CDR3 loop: CASRGGTTGELFF. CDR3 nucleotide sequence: TGTGCCAGCAGGGGGGGGACCACCGGGGAGCTGTTTTTT.

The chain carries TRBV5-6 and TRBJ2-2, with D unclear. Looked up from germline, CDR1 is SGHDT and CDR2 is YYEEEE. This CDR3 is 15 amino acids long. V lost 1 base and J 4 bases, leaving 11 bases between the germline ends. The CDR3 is CASSLHSLTTGELFF. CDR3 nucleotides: TGTGCCAGCAGCTTGCACAGCCTCACCACCGGGGAGCTGTTTTTT. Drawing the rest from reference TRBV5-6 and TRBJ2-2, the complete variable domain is DAGVTQSPTHLIKTRGQQVTLRCSPKSGHDTVSWYQQALGQGPQFIFQYYEEEERQRGNFPDRFSGHQFPNYSSELNVNALLLGDSALYLCASSLHSLTTGELFFGEGSRLTVL.

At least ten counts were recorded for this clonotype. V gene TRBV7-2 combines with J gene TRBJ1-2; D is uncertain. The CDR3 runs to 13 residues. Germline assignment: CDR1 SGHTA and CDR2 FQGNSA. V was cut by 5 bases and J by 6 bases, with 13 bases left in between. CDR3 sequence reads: CASSPSAAHGYTF. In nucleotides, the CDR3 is TGTGCCAGCAGCCCCTCGGCGGCCCATGGCTACACCTTC.

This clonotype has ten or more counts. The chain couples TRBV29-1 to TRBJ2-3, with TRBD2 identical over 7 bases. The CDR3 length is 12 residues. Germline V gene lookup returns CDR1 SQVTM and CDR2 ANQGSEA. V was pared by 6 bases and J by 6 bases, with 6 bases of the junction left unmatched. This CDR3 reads CSVRRGVDTQYF. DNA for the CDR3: TGCAGCGTCCGCCGGGGGGTGGATACGCAGTATTTT.

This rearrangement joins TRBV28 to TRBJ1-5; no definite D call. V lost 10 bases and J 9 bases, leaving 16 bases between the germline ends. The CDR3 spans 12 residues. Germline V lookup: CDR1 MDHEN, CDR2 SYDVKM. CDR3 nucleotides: TGTGCCATCACCAAGGAAGTCGGGCCCCAGCATTTT. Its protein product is CAITKEVGPQHF.

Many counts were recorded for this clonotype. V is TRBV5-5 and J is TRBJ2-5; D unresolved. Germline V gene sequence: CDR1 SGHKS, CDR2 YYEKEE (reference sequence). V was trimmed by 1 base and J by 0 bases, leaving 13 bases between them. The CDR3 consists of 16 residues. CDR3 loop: CASSLSGSWYQETQYF. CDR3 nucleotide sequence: TGTGCCAGCAGCTTGTCGGGCAGCTGGTACCAAGAGACCCAGTACTTC.

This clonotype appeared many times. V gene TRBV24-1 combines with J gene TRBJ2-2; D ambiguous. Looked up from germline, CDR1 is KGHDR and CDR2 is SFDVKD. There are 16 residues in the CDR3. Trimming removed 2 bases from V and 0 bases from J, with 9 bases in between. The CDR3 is CATSDSSAANTGELFF. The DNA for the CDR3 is TGTGCCACCAGTGATTCGTCGGCAGCGAACACCGGGGAGCTGTTTTTT.

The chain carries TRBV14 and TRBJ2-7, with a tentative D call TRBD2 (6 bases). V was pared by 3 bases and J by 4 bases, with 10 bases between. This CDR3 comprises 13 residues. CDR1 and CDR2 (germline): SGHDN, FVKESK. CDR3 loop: CASSQTRRYEQYF. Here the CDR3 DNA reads TGTGCCAGCAGCCAGACTAGAAGATACGAGCAGTACTTC.

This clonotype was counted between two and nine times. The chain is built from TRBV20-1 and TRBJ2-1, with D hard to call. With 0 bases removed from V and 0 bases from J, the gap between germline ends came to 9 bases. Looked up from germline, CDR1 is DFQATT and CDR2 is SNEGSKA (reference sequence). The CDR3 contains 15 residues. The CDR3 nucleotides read TGCAGTGCTAGAGATCCCAAGAGCTCCTACAATGAGCAGTTCTTC. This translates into CSARDPKSSYNEQFF.

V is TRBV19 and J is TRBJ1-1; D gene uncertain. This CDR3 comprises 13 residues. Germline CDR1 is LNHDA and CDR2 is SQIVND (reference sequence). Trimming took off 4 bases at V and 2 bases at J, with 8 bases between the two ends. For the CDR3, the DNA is TGTGCCAGTAGTACCCGCGCCAACACTGAAGCTTTCTTT. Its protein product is CASSTRANTEAFF.

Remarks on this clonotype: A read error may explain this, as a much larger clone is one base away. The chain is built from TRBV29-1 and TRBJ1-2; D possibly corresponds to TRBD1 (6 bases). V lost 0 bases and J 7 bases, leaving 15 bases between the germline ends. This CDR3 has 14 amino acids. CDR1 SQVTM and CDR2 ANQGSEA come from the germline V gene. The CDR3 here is CSVEEWNGGLGYTF. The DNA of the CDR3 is TGCAGCGTTGAAGAATGGAACGGGGGGCTTGGCTACACCTTC.

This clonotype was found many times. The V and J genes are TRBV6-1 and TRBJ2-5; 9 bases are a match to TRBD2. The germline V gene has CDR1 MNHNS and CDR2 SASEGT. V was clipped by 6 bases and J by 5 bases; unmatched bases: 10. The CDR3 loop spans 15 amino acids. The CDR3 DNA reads TGTGCCAGCAGGGCGGAGCGGGGGGCCCAGGAGACCCAGTACTTC. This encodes CASRAERGAQETQYF.

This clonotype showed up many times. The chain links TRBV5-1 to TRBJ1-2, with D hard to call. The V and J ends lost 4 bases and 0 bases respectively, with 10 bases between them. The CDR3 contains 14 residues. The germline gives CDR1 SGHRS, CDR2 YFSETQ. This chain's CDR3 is CASSGSGANYGYTF. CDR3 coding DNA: TGCGCCAGCAGCGGCTCAGGAGCTAACTATGGCTACACCTTC.

The CDR3 reads CSALVQGPEAFF. The CDR3 bases are TGCAGCGCCCTAGTGCAGGGGCCTGAAGCTTTCTTT. V usage is TRBV29-1 and J usage is TRBJ1-1, with a tentative D call TRBD1 (6 bases). Germline lookup yields CDR1 SQVTM and CDR2 ANQGSEA. The V gene lost 7 bases and the J gene lost 6 bases, with 15 bases spanning the gap. The CDR3 has 12 amino acids.

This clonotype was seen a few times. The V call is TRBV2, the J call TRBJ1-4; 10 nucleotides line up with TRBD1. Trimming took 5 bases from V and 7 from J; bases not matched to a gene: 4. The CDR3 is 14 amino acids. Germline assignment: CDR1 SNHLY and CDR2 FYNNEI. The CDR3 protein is CASSRQGAGEKLFF. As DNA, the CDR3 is TGTGCCAGCAGTCGACAGGGGGCAGGTGAAAAACTGTTTTTT.

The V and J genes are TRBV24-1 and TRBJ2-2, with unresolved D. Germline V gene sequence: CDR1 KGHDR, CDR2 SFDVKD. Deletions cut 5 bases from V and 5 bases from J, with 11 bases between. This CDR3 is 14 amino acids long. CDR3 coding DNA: TGTGCCACCAGTGTCACCTCCGGGACCGGGGAGCTGTTTTTT. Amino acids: CATSVTSGTGELFF.